What follows are 10 T cell receptor beta chains derived from one specimen sequenced in a study of T cells in Graves' hyperthyroidism and ophthalmopathy. Amplification yielded TCR beta CDR3 regions, with RNA transcripts as the source. During a first-round RT-PCR of the TCR CDR3, the HTBI primer set was used. Via MiXCR, TCRdb re-called the multiplex PCR reads, giving one row per CDR3 protein. The sample lists 490,000 or so distinct CDR3 sequences, 20% to 25% occurring once. The sequenced sample consisted of blood. The receptors were gathered from a woman in her seventies with Graves' ophthalmopathy.

To note about this clonotype: One end of the junction varies from germline; a read error may be responsible. The chain has TRBV3-1 and TRBJ2-1, with 8 bases aligning to TRBD1. CDR1 and CDR2 from the germline V gene are LGHDT and YNNKEL (reference sequence). The CDR3 runs 14 residues. CDR3 sequence: CASSPGQGFNERFF. The CDR3 region has the DNA TGTGCCAGCAGCCCTGGACAGGGTTTCAATGAGCGGTTCTTC.

This chain connects TRBV7-9 to TRBJ2-3; D ambiguous. Trimming pared 3 bases from V and 6 bases from J, leaving 7 bases between. There are 12 residues in the CDR3. CDR1 SEHNR and CDR2 FQNEAQ come from the germline V gene (reference sequence). In DNA form, the CDR3 reads TGTGCCAGCAGCTTCCAGCTGGATACGCAGTATTTT. The encoded protein is CASSFQLDTQYF.

The CDR3 protein is CASSFYRGRVTGELFF. The CDR3 DNA sequence: TGTGCCAGCAGCTTCTACAGGGGGCGGGTCACCGGGGAGCTGTTTTTT. The V and J genes are TRBV5-4 and TRBJ2-2; TRBD1 matches 9 bases. Germline V gene sequence: CDR1 SGHNT, CDR2 YYREEE (reference sequence). The CDR3 extends over 16 amino acids. The V segment lost 2 bases and the J segment 4 bases; nucleotides outside the gene matches: 6.

This clonotype appeared a few times. The genes are TRBV9 and TRBJ2-4, with D uncertain. This CDR3 has 15 residues. Per germline, CDR1 SGDLS and CDR2 YYNGEE. The V and J ends lost 0 bases and 3 bases respectively, with 10 bases between them. The CDR3 protein is CASSVVDGDKNIQYF. As DNA, the CDR3 is TGTGCCAGCAGCGTAGTGGACGGAGACAAAAACATTCAGTACTTC.

This clonotype was seen at least ten times. V is TRBV28 and J is TRBJ1-1; the D is unclear. This CDR3 is built from 12 residues. Trimming cost V 5 bases and J 0 bases, with 4 bases left between them. Germline CDR1 MDHEN, CDR2 SYDVKM. The CDR3 DNA is TGTGCCAGCAGTCCTATGAACACTGAAGCTTTCTTT. Its translation is CASSPMNTEAFF.

The chain joins TRBV5-6 to TRBJ1-5; possible D gene TRBD1, 6 bases. CDR1 is SGHDT, CDR2 YYEEEE, per germline. The germline V and J ends were trimmed by 5 bases and 0 bases, with 18 bases remaining between them. CDR3 length: 17 residues. The CDR3 sequence: CASSFTLGHDSNQPQHF. The CDR3 DNA sequence: TGTGCCAGCAGTTTTACTCTGGGACACGATAGCAATCAGCCCCAGCATTTT.

This clonotype was recorded many times. The chain couples TRBV9 to TRBJ2-2; D is ambiguous. The germline V and J ends were trimmed by 3 bases and 5 bases, with 5 bases remaining between them. Germline-derived CDR1 and CDR2 are SGDLS and YYNGEE. The CDR3 is 12 residues long. Written as DNA, the CDR3 is TGTGCCAGCAGCGCTAATACCGGGGAGCTGTTTTTT. Protein product: CASSANTGELFF. Together with reference TRBV9 and TRBJ2-2, the CDR3 gives the full variable domain: DSGVTQTPKHLITATGQRVTLRCSPRSGDLSVYWYQQSLDQGLQFLIQYYNGEERAKGNILERFSAQQFPDLHSELNLSSLELGDSALYFCASSANTGELFFGEGSRLTVL.

This clonotype has more than one count but fewer than ten. The chain is built from TRBV7-8 and TRBJ2-1; D might be TRBD2 (6 bases). With 3 bases removed from V and 5 bases from J, the gap between germline ends came to 20 bases. This CDR3 is 17 amino acids long. Germline CDR1 is SGHVS and CDR2 is FQNEAQ. The CDR3 region is CASSFTLSGLVDNEQFF. DNA for the CDR3: TGTGCCAGCAGCTTTACCCTCTCGGGACTCGTCGACAATGAGCAGTTCTTC.

The chain employs TRBV7-3 and TRBJ1-1; perhaps TRBD1 as D (5 bases). V was trimmed by 0 bases and J by 4 bases, leaving 12 bases between them. The germline V gene encodes CDR1 SGHTA and CDR2 FQGTGA. The CDR3 extends over 15 amino acids. In nucleotides, the CDR3 is TGTGCCAGCAGCTTAACGGCAGGGCGGGTCACTGAAGCTTTCTTT. Residues: CASSLTAGRVTEAFF.

Of note for this clonotype: A far larger clone is off by one base, so a read error is likely. Without the conserved terminal phenylalanine or tryptophan, this CDR3 likely stems from a read error. The chain uses TRBV12-3 or TRBV12-4 and TRBJ2-2; D is uncertain. This CDR3 has 13 amino acids. V lost 0 bases and J 5 bases, leaving 4 bases between the germline ends. CDR3 protein: CASSLAGTGELFL. CDR3 in DNA: TGTGCCAGCAGTTTAGCCGGAACCGGGGAGCTGTTTCTT.